The rows below give T cell receptor beta chains drawn from one sample of a study of human T cells and chemical hapten exposure. TCRdb called the RACE reads again in MiXCR, with one record for every CDR3 protein. The sample lists tens of thousands of distinct CDR3 sequences; 8% to 13% were seen once. The source was whole blood, collected in connection with sensitization to the hapten diphenylcyclopropenone (DPC). The receptor set was obtained from a woman aged 30 to 39 with alopecia areata. Some clones in this sample may be carry-over from other donors' samples. The conserved cysteine and the conserved F or W are not part of the CDR3 here. Fields, in order: J gene, V gene, CDR3 protein.

TRBJ1-1 | TRBV12-3/TRBV12-4 | ASTIGGRANTEAF
TRBJ2-5 | TRBV3-1 | ASSHGRQGSETQY
TRBJ2-6 | TRBV6-6 | ASIPETGANVLT
TRBJ1-1 | TRBV6-5 | ASSRSTEAF
TRBJ2-3 | TRBV9 | ASSVAVGDVTDTQY
TRBJ1-1 | TRBV25-1 | ASSGQGEGTEAF
TRBJ2-7 | TRBV29-1 | SAGGGAYEQY
TRBJ1-1 | TRBV12-3/TRBV12-4 | ASSFRLNTEAF
TRBJ2-2 | TRBV3-2 | ASSPSRGANTGELF
TRBJ2-3 | TRBV20-1 | SARTGGPTDTQY
TRBJ1-6 | TRBV2 | ASSRQGQGNSPLH
TRBJ1-1 | TRBV5-1 | ASSLGPAGLGNTEAF
TRBJ1-4 | TRBV30 | AGRGSNEKLF
TRBJ2-5 | TRBV29-1 | SATSGRYQETQY
TRBJ2-1 | TRBV18 | ASSPPGIAGHNEQF
TRBJ1-4 | TRBV6-5 | ASSYSRNNEKLF
TRBJ1-1 | TRBV27 | ASSPLFRTEAF
TRBJ2-5 | TRBV4-2 | ASSQGATSSQETQY
TRBJ1-2 | TRBV20-1 | SPNLGQIGGYT
TRBJ2-3 | TRBV7-9 | ASSHTFDVDTQY
TRBJ2-5 | TRBV5-1 | ASSQGQLEETQY
TRBJ1-2 | TRBV11-2 | ASSLIRDNYGYT
TRBJ2-1 | TRBV7-8 | ASSLAGRTGPYNEQF
TRBJ1-2 | TRBV12-3/TRBV12-4 | ASRFGRGRGYT
TRBJ1-2 | TRBV7-2 | ASSSTSGRGYGYT
TRBJ2-1 | TRBV12-3/TRBV12-4 | ASSPMNSGREQF
TRBJ1-1 | TRBV11-2 | ASSQIRGDTEAF
TRBJ2-1 | TRBV19 | ASKGKRLSYNEQF
TRBJ1-2 | TRBV18 | ASSQGTGPLSGYT
TRBJ1-3 | TRBV20-1 | SASDRWASGNTIY
TRBJ2-2 | TRBV9 | ASSPGAANTGELF
TRBJ2-5 | TRBV15 | ATSPHQETQY
TRBJ2-7 | TRBV20-1 | SARRGQGSYEQY
TRBJ2-3 | TRBV6-1 | ASTGSRGTDTQY
TRBJ2-1 | TRBV5-6 | ASSRRDSGNEQF
TRBJ1-2 | TRBV30 | AWSVRDRGRGNYGYT
TRBJ2-5 | TRBV10-3 | AISESLQGLQETQY
TRBJ1-6 | TRBV11-2 | ASSSLGGAATNSPLH
TRBJ2-5 | TRBV4-1 | ASSQDLAGGRETQY
TRBJ2-7 | TRBV20-1 | SARDPGGPAYEQY
TRBJ2-1 | TRBV29-1 | SVEFPPRDEQF
TRBJ1-2 | TRBV6-2/TRBV6-3 | ASRWAGGTYGYT
TRBJ1-6 | TRBV11-2 | ASSLITGVGNSPLH
TRBJ1-2 | TRBV19 | ASSMEGSGYT
TRBJ1-4 | TRBV18 | ASSPPGQYGEKLF
TRBJ2-2 | TRBV20-1 | SARKAGTSGTGELF
TRBJ2-7 | TRBV20-1 | SAFGLAGSYEQY
TRBJ2-7 | TRBV12-3/TRBV12-4 | ASSLSRFGLQY
TRBJ2-7 | TRBV19 | ASSIGGDPYEQY
TRBJ2-5 | TRBV5-4 | ASSAAGGLARETQY
TRBJ1-1 | TRBV7-8 | ASSLETGRVNTEAF
TRBJ1-6 | TRBV6-2/TRBV6-3 | ASRNPGQGSSPLH
TRBJ2-1 | TRBV5-6 | ASSVPPAPQF
TRBJ1-4 | TRBV12-3/TRBV12-4 | ASSSNEKLF
TRBJ2-3 | TRBV20-1 | SANLAGGPDTQY
TRBJ2-1 | TRBV3-1 | ASSSPGNEQF
TRBJ2-3 | TRBV7-9 | ASSLAGGDTQY